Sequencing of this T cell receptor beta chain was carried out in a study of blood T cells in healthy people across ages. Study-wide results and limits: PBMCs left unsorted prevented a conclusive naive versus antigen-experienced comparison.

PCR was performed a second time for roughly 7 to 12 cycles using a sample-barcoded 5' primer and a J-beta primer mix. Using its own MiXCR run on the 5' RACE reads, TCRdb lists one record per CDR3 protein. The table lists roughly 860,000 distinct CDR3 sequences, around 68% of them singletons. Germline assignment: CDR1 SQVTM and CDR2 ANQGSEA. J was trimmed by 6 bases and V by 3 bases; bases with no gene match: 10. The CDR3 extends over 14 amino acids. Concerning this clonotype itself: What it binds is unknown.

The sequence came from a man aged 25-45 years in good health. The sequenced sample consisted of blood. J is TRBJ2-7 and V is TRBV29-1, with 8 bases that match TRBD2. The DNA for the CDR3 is TGCAGCGTTGAGGGTGACGGGGGGGCCGTCGAGCAGTACTTC. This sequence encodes CSVEGDGGAVEQYF.